The source of this TCR beta chain is a study of identifying expanded T cells in peripheral blood. Findings of the study overall: Over two and four weeks, about 15 and 18 clones changed, versus approximately 1.1 between replicates.

TCRdb's copy holds only in-frame clones and misses some; the assay was immunoSEQ multiplex PCR. There are around 82,000 clones in the sample; around 83% occur only once, and roughly a fifth lies in the top ten. Comments on this clone: Its antigen is currently unknown.

During the collection period, no donor immune events like infections were recorded. This clonotype was sampled from a person between 18 and 75 years old in good health. What was sequenced was blood.

In DNA form, the CDR3 reads TGTGCCAGCAGCTTTGAACGGACAGACCGCGAGCAGTACTTC. Translated, it gives CASSFERTDREQYF. The chain couples TRBV5-6 to TRBJ2-7, with D tentatively TRBD1 (6 bases). The V gene lost 2 bases and the J gene lost 6 bases, with 15 bases spanning the gap. The germline V gene encodes CDR1 SGHDT and CDR2 YYEEEE. CDR3 length: 14 residues.